These 25 T cell receptor beta chains were sequenced from one sample in a study of T cell responses to AZD1222 COVID-19 vaccine. Assay: immunoSEQ multiplex PCR; the TCRdb copy retains only in-frame clones and omits some. The sample carries tens of thousands of clones, approximately 80% recorded once. Source: peripheral blood, taken 28 days after the second AZD1222 dose. The source is an adult who received the AZD1222 COVID-19 vaccine.

Only one count was recorded for this clone. The genes are TRBV5-4 and TRBJ2-4; TRBD2 matches at 8 bases. From germline, CDR1 is SGHNT and CDR2 YYREEE (reference sequence). Trimming at V came to 3 bases and at J to 5 bases, leaving 7 bases not matched to a gene. This CDR3 is 15 amino acids long. Here the CDR3 reads CASSYPGGRQNIQYF. CDR3 nucleotides: TGTGCCAGCAGCTATCCGGGGGGGCGGCAAAACATTCAGTACTTC. Drawing the rest from reference TRBV5-4 and TRBJ2-4, the complete variable domain is ETGVTQSPTHLIKTRGQQVTLRCSSQSGHNTVSWYQQALGQGPQFIFQYYREEENGRGNFPPRFSGLQFPNYSSELNVNALELDDSALYLCASSYPGGRQNIQYFGAGTRLSVL.

This clone was found once. The chain joins TRBV3-1 (or the pseudogene TRBV3-2) to TRBJ2-2; the match to TRBD1 covers 7 bases. V gave up 1 base and J gave up 4 bases; unmatched junction bases: 3. The germline CDR1 and CDR2 sequences are LGHDT and YNNKEL (reference sequence). This CDR3 contains 15 residues. The CDR3 reads CASSQGYRGTGELFF. The CDR3 DNA reads as TGTGCCAGCAGCCAAGGGTACAGGGGCACCGGGGAGCTGTTTTTT.

V and J are TRBV6-5 and TRBJ1-5, with TRBD1 as a possible D gene (5 bases). CDR1 is MNHEY, CDR2 SVGAGI, per germline. This CDR3 comprises 12 residues. The ends were cut back, 9 bases at V and 7 bases at J, with 13 bases in the middle. The DNA for the CDR3 is TGTGCCAGTAAGGGGAATGGACAGCCCCAGCATTTT. Its translation: CASKGNGQPQHF.

The DNA of the CDR3 is TGCAGCGTTGGTGCGACCCCCTACGAGCAGTACTTC. Amino acid sequence: CSVGATPYEQYF. The chain employs TRBV29-1 and TRBJ2-7; no reliable D call. Trimming stripped 4 bases from V and 2 bases from J, with 9 bases between. This CDR3 is built from 12 residues. Germline V CDR1 and CDR2: SQVTM, ANQGSEA.

The chain combines TRBV11-3 with TRBJ1-1; 9 bases fit TRBD1. The CDR3 has 14 residues. CDR1 is SGHNT and CDR2 is YENEEA in the germline V gene. V gave up 1 base and J gave up 8 bases; unmatched junction bases: 5. The CDR3 bases are TGTGCCAGCAGCTTAGGCAGCGGGACAGGGGAAGCTTTCTTT. Its protein is CASSLGSGTGEAFF.

J is TRBJ1-2 and V is TRBV7-2; D not resolved. The CDR3 spans 14 residues. CDR1 is SGHTA and CDR2 is FQGNSA in the germline V gene. With 1 base removed from V and 4 bases from J, the gap between germline ends came to 10 bases. CDR3 sequence: CASSLDPGGYGYTF. In DNA form, the CDR3 reads TGTGCCAGCAGCTTAGATCCGGGCGGCTATGGCTACACCTTC.

This chain connects TRBV27 to TRBJ1-1; no reliable D call. V was cut by 6 bases and J by 3 bases, with 8 bases left in between. Germline CDR1 is MNHEY and CDR2 is SMNVEV (reference sequence). The CDR3 is 12 residues long. CDR3 sequence (DNA): TGTGCCAGCAGCCACGGGGACACTGAAGCTTTCTTT. Translated: CASSHGDTEAFF.

The V gene is TRBV6-5, the J gene TRBJ1-6; D gene unclear. There are 15 residues in the CDR3. The V and J ends lost 5 bases and 2 bases respectively, with 10 bases between them. CDR1 MNHEY and CDR2 SVGAGI come from the germline V gene. For the CDR3, the DNA is TGTGCCAGCAGTCCTACCGGTACCTATAATTCACCCCTCCACTTT. It yields the protein CASSPTGTYNSPLHF.

The CDR3 sequence: CASSPTLPSRDTEAFF. The DNA of the CDR3 is TGTGCCAGCAGCCCTACCTTACCGTCCAGGGACACTGAAGCTTTCTTT. The V call is TRBV5-4, the J call TRBJ1-1, with D perhaps matching TRBD1 (5 bases). The CDR3 length is 16 residues. V lost 4 bases and J lost 3, with 19 bases in between. Germline V CDR1 and CDR2: SGHNT, YYREEE (reference sequence).

V is TRBV11-3 and J is TRBJ2-6; 10 bases align to TRBD1. From germline, CDR1 is SGHNT and CDR2 YENEEA. With V trimmed by 0 bases and J by 1 base, 6 bases remained unmatched. The CDR3 spans 19 residues. CDR3 DNA: TGTGCCAGCAGCTTAGACCCTCCGGGACAGGGGTCTGGGGCCAACGTCCTGACTTTC. It specifies CASSLDPPGQGSGANVLTF.

This clone was observed a few times. The genes are TRBV19 and TRBJ1-4, with 9 bases aligning to TRBD1. CDR3 size: 15 residues. In germline, CDR1 is LNHDA, CDR2 SQIVND (reference sequence). The junction had 8 bases not matched to a gene; V was cut back by 4 bases and J by 8 bases. CDR3 nucleotides: TGTGCCAGTAGTACGACAGGGGGGCTTACGGAAAAACTGTTTTTT. Residues: CASSTTGGLTEKLFF.

J is TRBJ1-1 and V is TRBV7-9; no firm D call. The CDR3 totals 11 residues. The germline V and J ends were trimmed by 4 bases and 4 bases, with 4 bases remaining between them. The V gene's germline CDR1 is SEHNR and CDR2 FQNEAQ (reference sequence). CDR3 DNA sequence: TGTGCCAGCAGCTGGGGCACTGAAGCTTTCTTT. Amino acids: CASSWGTEAFF.

CDR3 protein: CASSDRTAILTNEKLFF. The CDR3 DNA follows: TGTGCCAGCAGTGACCGGACGGCGATCCTAACTAATGAAAAACTGTTTTTT. This chain connects TRBV6-1 to TRBJ1-4; D not certain. The length of the CDR3 is 17 residues. In germline, CDR1 is MNHNS, CDR2 SASEGT. Trimming left V 3 bases short and J 1 base short, with 15 bases between.

This chain uses TRBV6-5 with TRBJ2-7, with a weak D call TRBD1 (6 bases). V was cut by 6 bases and J by 5 bases, with 11 bases left in between. CDR3 size: 12 residues. Germline V lookup: CDR1 MNHEY, CDR2 SVGAGI. CDR3 sequence reads: CASRGAAHEQYF. The CDR3 DNA follows: TGTGCCAGCAGGGGGGCGGCCCACGAGCAGTACTTC.

The rearrangement links TRBV10-3 to TRBJ2-3; D ambiguous. V was pared by 5 bases and J by 1 base, with 4 bases between. Germline loops: CDR1 ENHRY, CDR2 SYGVKD. The CDR3 length is 12 residues. The chain's CDR3 is CAISMRTDTQYF. CDR3 DNA: TGTGCCATCAGTATGCGCACAGATACGCAGTATTTT.

This sequence joins TRBV3-1 (or the pseudogene TRBV3-2) and TRBJ2-1, with 7 bases fitting TRBD2. CDR1 and CDR2 (germline): LGHDT, YNNKEL (reference sequence). Germline trimming cut 3 bases from V and 1 base from J; bases unmatched to any gene: 12. The CDR3 extends over 18 amino acids. The CDR3, as DNA: TGTGCCAGCAGCCATCTGGCTAGCGGAGAACGATCCTACAATGAGCAGTTCTTC. Protein product: CASSHLASGERSYNEQFF.

The CDR3 region has the DNA TGCGCCAGCAGCAAGGACAGGGACACTGAAGCTTTCTTT. This sequence encodes CASSKDRDTEAFF. J is TRBJ1-1 and V is TRBV5-1; TRBD1 matches 8 bases. V dropped 4 bases and J dropped 3; count of bases not matched to a gene: 2. CDR1 SGHRS and CDR2 YFSETQ come from the germline V gene. The CDR3 has 13 amino acids.

The V and J genes are TRBV5-1 and TRBJ1-6; the D is unclear. Germline V lookup: CDR1 SGHRS, CDR2 YFSETQ. The CDR3 has 14 amino acids. Trimming took 0 bases from V and 8 from J, leaving 9 bases between them. CDR3 amino acids: CASSLAGPDSPLHF. CDR3 sequence (DNA): TGCGCCAGCAGCTTGGCCGGCCCCGATTCACCCCTCCACTTT.

This clone was observed once. The V gene is TRBV19, the J gene TRBJ2-5, with D possibly being TRBD1 (6 bases). The CDR3 sequence is 14 residues long. Germline loops: CDR1 LNHDA, CDR2 SQIVND (reference sequence). V gave up 4 bases and J gave up 5 bases, with 14 bases separating them. CDR3 sequence reads: CASSTHRARETQYF. The CDR3 region has the DNA TGTGCCAGTAGTACACACAGGGCGAGGGAGACCCAGTACTTC.

This chain connects TRBV12-5 to TRBJ1-1; 11 bases are a match to TRBD1. Germline-derived CDR1 and CDR2 are LGHNT and FRNRAP. J lost 4 bases, V lost 4 bases, and 2 bases had no gene match. CDR3 length: 14 residues. This CDR3 reads CASGWGTGGTEAFF. The CDR3 DNA reads as TGTGCTAGTGGTTGGGGGACAGGGGGCACTGAAGCTTTCTTT.

The V and J genes are TRBV7-2 and TRBJ2-1; a possible D gene is TRBD1 (6 bases). Per germline, CDR1 SGHTA and CDR2 FQGNSA. The V end lost 1 base, the J end lost 3 bases, and 10 bases lay between the germline ends. This CDR3 is 15 amino acids long. CDR3 in amino acids: CASSLERGYYNEQFF. CDR3 bases: TGTGCCAGCAGCTTAGAGAGGGGGTACTACAATGAGCAGTTCTTC. Based on the CDR3 plus reference TRBV7-2 and TRBJ2-1, the full variable domain is GAGVSQSPSNKVTEKGKDVELRCDPISGHTALYWYRQSLGQGLEFLIYFQGNSAPDKSGLPSDRFSAERTGGSVSTLTIQRTQQEDSAVYLCASSLERGYYNEQFFGPGTRLTVL.

This chain links TRBV24-1 with TRBJ2-1; no clear D gene. The V gene lost 4 bases and the J gene lost 8 bases, with 8 bases spanning the gap. Germline V gives CDR1 KGHDR, CDR2 SFDVKD. The CDR3 length is 12 residues. CDR3 sequence (DNA): TGTGCCACCAGTGACCGAACGTATGAGCAGTTCTTC. This translates into CATSDRTYEQFF.

The genes are TRBV7-3 and TRBJ1-5; D is unclear. CDR1 is SGHTA and CDR2 is FQGTGA in the germline V gene. There are 13 residues in the CDR3. V lost 0 bases and J 6 bases, leaving 6 bases between the germline ends. CDR3 in amino acids: CASSLTPTQPQHF. CDR3 nucleotide sequence: TGTGCCAGCAGCTTAACTCCCACTCAGCCCCAGCATTTT.

For the CDR3, the DNA is TGTGCCAGTAGTACCCATCGGACAACTGGGGCCAACGTCCTGACTTTC. It translates to CASSTHRTTGANVLTF. The V gene is TRBV19, the J gene TRBJ2-6, with a weak D call TRBD1 (5 bases). This CDR3 comprises 16 residues. Deletions cut 4 bases from V and 2 bases from J, with 12 bases between. CDR1 and CDR2 (germline): LNHDA, SQIVND (reference sequence).

The V call is TRBV14, the J call TRBJ2-7; D not certain. Germline values: CDR1 SGHDN, CDR2 FVKESK. V shed 4 bases and J shed 6 bases, with 16 bases lying between them. This CDR3 has 14 residues. CDR3 bases: TGTGCCAGCAGCCCCCTTGGGGAAACCTCCGAGCAGTACTTC. The encoded protein is CASSPLGETSEQYF.